One and the same sample provided the 20 T cell receptor beta chains below, sequenced in a study of shared clonotypes between healthy human individuals. The protocol was immunoSEQ multiplex PCR, while the TCRdb copy is restricted to in-frame clones and leaves out a portion. The table lists some 510,000 clones, around 79% of them singletons. The sequenced sample consisted of PBMCs. All receptors come from a middle-aged woman in good health. Some clones in this sample may be carry-over from other donors' samples.

Only one count was recorded for this clone. The rearrangement links TRBV18 to TRBJ2-6; 10 nucleotides line up with TRBD1. After removal of 2 bases from V and 2 bases from J, the junction contained 3 bases not matched to a gene. The germline gives CDR1 KGHSH, CDR2 LQKENI. The length of the CDR3 is 17 residues. The CDR3 protein is CASSPETGGTGANVLTF. As DNA, the CDR3 is TGTGCCAGCTCACCAGAGACAGGGGGCACTGGGGCCAACGTCCTGACTTTC.

This clone was detected ten times or more. In the same sample, other DNA sequences code for this CDR3. The chain uses TRBV9 and TRBJ2-1; no definite D call. Deletions cut 0 bases from V and 5 bases from J, with 6 bases between. Germline V gives CDR1 SGDLS, CDR2 YYNGEE. The CDR3 sequence is 13 residues long. The CDR3 loop is CASSVGANNEQFF. For the CDR3, the DNA is TGTGCCAGCAGCGTAGGGGCAAACAATGAGCAGTTCTTC.

This clone was picked up one time. This chain joins TRBV18 and TRBJ2-2; D gene unclear. The ends were cut back, 2 bases at V and 9 bases at J, with 7 bases in the middle. Per germline, CDR1 KGHSH and CDR2 LQKENI. The CDR3 loop spans 12 amino acids. The CDR3 here is CASSPYGRELFF. The CDR3, as DNA: TGTGCCAGCTCACCATACGGGCGGGAGCTGTTTTTT.

The chain has TRBV5-5 and TRBJ1-2; weak D call: TRBD1 (6 bases). From germline, CDR1 is SGHKS and CDR2 YYEKEE (reference sequence). V lost 4 bases and J 3 bases, leaving 19 bases between the germline ends. The CDR3 sequence is 16 residues long. This CDR3 reads CASSPQTGAEYYGYTF. The CDR3 DNA reads as TGTGCCAGCAGCCCCCAGACAGGTGCGGAGTACTATGGCTACACCTTC.

With regard to this clone: A read error may account for a junction end that differs from germline. This chain connects TRBV29-1 to TRBJ2-6; D may be TRBD1 (5 bases). Germline-derived CDR1 and CDR2 are SQVTM and ANQGSEA. The CDR3 totals 17 residues. Here the CDR3 DNA reads TGCAGCGTTCCCGCCCTTCTATCGGCTTCTGGGGCCAACGTCCCGACTTTC. Translating it yields CSVPALLSASGANVPTF.

A word on this clone: Relative to the germline gene, one junction end is altered; a read error may explain this. V and J are TRBV2 and TRBJ2-1; possibly TRBD2 for D (5 bases). The CDR3 length is 14 residues. Germline V CDR1 and CDR2: SNHLY, FYNNEI. CDR3 sequence: CASSEAASGDEQFF. The CDR3 bases are TGTGCCAGCAGCGAAGCGGCTAGTGGCGATGAGCAGTTCTTC.

The rearrangement links TRBV11-2 to TRBJ2-5; no clear D. Germline values: CDR1 SGHAT, CDR2 FQNNGV. V lost 5 bases and J 0 bases, leaving 7 bases between the germline ends. CDR3 length: 13 amino acids. CDR3 sequence reads: CASSPWYQETQYF. CDR3 DNA: TGTGCCAGCAGCCCTTGGTACCAAGAGACCCAGTACTTC.

This chain joins TRBV19 and TRBJ2-1, with unresolved D. V lost 2 bases and J 7 bases, leaving 27 bases between the germline ends. CDR3 size: 19 residues. CDR1 is LNHDA, CDR2 SQIVND, per germline (reference sequence). DNA of the CDR3: TGTGCCAGTAGTATACTGATGGGCAGGACCTCTCCCCTATGGAATGAGCAGTTCTTC. This gives the protein CASSILMGRTSPLWNEQFF.

The gene calls are TRBV6-5 and TRBJ1-1; tentatively, D is TRBD1 (5 bases). Germline CDR1 reads MNHEY; CDR2 reads SVGAGI. The length of the CDR3 is 14 residues. The V and J ends lost 7 bases and 3 bases respectively, with 15 bases between them. CDR3 sequence (DNA): TGTGCCAGCACGCTCGGGGAAGGGGACACTGAAGCTTTCTTT. Protein: CASTLGEGDTEAFF.

The chain has TRBV2 and TRBJ2-1; D ambiguous. V lost 8 bases, J lost 8 bases, and 16 bases lay in between. The CDR3 length is 13 residues. Germline assignment: CDR1 SNHLY and CDR2 FYNNEI. CDR3 sequence (DNA): TGTGCCAGCGGGTATCTCAGCCGTTATGAGCAGTTCTTC. Translation: CASGYLSRYEQFF.

The V and J genes are TRBV19 and TRBJ2-1, with 11 bases identical to TRBD2. CDR1 and CDR2 from the germline V gene are LNHDA and SQIVND (reference sequence). V lost 5 bases and J lost 7; bases outside the gene matches: 7. The CDR3 spans 15 residues. CDR3 nucleotide sequence: TGTGCCAGTAGTGTCCCTAGCGGGAGGTTGAATGAGCAGTTCTTC. This translates into CASSVPSGRLNEQFF.

Regarding this clone: Compared with germline, one end of the junction differs, possibly owing to a read error. The rearrangement links TRBV7-9 to TRBJ2-3; 11 bases match TRBD2. Germline-derived CDR1 and CDR2 are SEHNR and FQNEAQ (reference sequence). The CDR3 contains 19 residues. This chain's CDR3 is CASSPRYPGTSGTTVTQYF. The DNA for the CDR3 is TGTGCCAGCAGCCCGAGATACCCCGGGACTAGCGGAACCACAGTTACGCAGTATTTT. Supplemented by reference TRBV7-9 and TRBJ2-3, the full variable domain reads DTGVSQNPRHKITKRGQNVTFRCDPISEHNRLYWYRQTLGQGPEFLTYFQNEAQLEKSRLLSDRFSAERPKGSFSTLEIQRTEQGDSAMYLCASSPRYPGTSGTTVTQYFGPGTRLTVL.

Turning to this clone: At the DNA level, this CDR3 is encoded by other sequences in the same sample as well. The genes are TRBV18 and TRBJ1-5; a weak D match, TRBD1 (6 bases). Germline V gene lookup returns CDR1 KGHSH and CDR2 LQKENI. The CDR3 is 14 residues long. V was clipped by 1 base and J by 2 bases, with 6 bases between them. The CDR3: CASSPRTGNQPQHF. CDR3 sequence (DNA): TGTGCCAGCTCACCACGGACAGGCAATCAGCCCCAGCATTTT.

This clone was detected many times. The CDR3 DNA reads TGTGCCAGCAGCCCCGACTATCAAAACATTCAGTACTTC. Its protein is CASSPDYQNIQYF. The J gene is TRBJ2-4, the V gene TRBV5-4; possible D gene TRBD2, 5 bases. V lost 4 bases, J lost 5 bases, and 10 bases lay in between. This CDR3 comprises 13 residues. Germline lookup yields CDR1 SGHNT and CDR2 YYREEE (reference sequence).

V gene TRBV2 combines with J gene TRBJ2-1, with D maybe TRBD1 (6 bases). CDR3 size: 14 residues. V was trimmed by 3 bases and J by 7 bases, leaving 13 bases between them. The germline gives CDR1 SNHLY, CDR2 FYNNEI. CDR3 sequence (DNA): TGTGCCAGCAGTGACCACAGGGAGCTGAATGAGCAGTTCTTC. Amino acids: CASSDHRELNEQFF.

The rearrangement uses TRBV5-1 and TRBJ2-1; D remains ambiguous. Germline V gene lookup returns CDR1 SGHRS and CDR2 YFSETQ. V gave up 7 bases and J gave up 5 bases, with 16 bases separating them. The CDR3 has 14 residues. The CDR3 spells CASGVEFRNNEQFF. The CDR3 coding sequence is TGCGCCAGCGGGGTGGAGTTTCGGAACAATGAGCAGTTCTTC.

The rearrangement uses TRBV4-3 and TRBJ2-6, with unresolved D. Germline V gene data show CDR1 as LGHNA and CDR2 as YSLEER. The V end was cut by 4 bases, the J end by 0 bases, with 7 bases between. The CDR3 loop spans 15 amino acids. The CDR3: CASSLQHSGANVLTF. The CDR3 bases are TGCGCCAGCAGCCTCCAGCACTCTGGGGCCAACGTCCTGACTTTC.

The J gene is TRBJ1-1, the V gene TRBV27; D not certain. Trimming removed 4 bases at V and 1 base at J, with 10 bases between. Germline CDR1 reads MNHEY; CDR2 reads SMNVEV (reference sequence). This CDR3 is built from 14 residues. Here the CDR3 reads CASSSRNGNTEAFF. The CDR3 nucleotides read TGTGCCAGCAGTTCCCGAAATGGGAACACTGAAGCTTTCTTT.

This rearrangement joins TRBV29-1 to TRBJ2-2; no firm D call. There are 13 residues in the CDR3. Trimming took off 1 base at V and 1 base at J, with 4 bases between the two ends. Germline V CDR1 and CDR2: SQVTM, ANQGSEA. The CDR3 is CSVEGENTGELFF. In DNA form, the CDR3 reads TGCAGCGTTGAAGGGGAGAACACCGGGGAGCTGTTTTTT.

This clone was detected many times. V usage is TRBV4-3 and J usage is TRBJ2-7; a possible D gene is TRBD2 (5 bases). V dropped 0 bases and J dropped 3 bases, with 12 bases sitting between them. The CDR3 is 15 amino acids. Germline V gene lookup returns CDR1 LGHNA and CDR2 YSLEER. CDR3 nucleotide sequence: TGCGCCAGCAGCCAAGAGAGCGGCGAGTACTACGAGCAGTACTTC. It translates to CASSQESGEYYEQYF.